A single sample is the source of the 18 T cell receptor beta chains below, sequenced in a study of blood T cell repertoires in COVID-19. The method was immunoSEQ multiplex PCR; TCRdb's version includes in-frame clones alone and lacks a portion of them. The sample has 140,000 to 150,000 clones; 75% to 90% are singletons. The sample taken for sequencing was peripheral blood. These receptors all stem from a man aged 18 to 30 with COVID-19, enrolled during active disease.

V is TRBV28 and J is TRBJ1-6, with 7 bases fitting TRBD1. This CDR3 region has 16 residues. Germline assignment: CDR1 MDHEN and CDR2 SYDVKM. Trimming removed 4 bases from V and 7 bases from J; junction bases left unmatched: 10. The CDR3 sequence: CASSSSGTAINSPLHF. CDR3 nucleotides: TGTGCCAGCAGTTCCTCCGGGACAGCGATAAATTCACCCCTCCACTTT.

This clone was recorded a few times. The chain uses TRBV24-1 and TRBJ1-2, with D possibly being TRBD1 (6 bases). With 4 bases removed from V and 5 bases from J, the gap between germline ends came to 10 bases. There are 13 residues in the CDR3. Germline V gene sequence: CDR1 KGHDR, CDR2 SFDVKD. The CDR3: CATSDRTVYGYTF. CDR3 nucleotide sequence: TGTGCCACCAGTGACCGGACAGTGTATGGCTACACCTTC.

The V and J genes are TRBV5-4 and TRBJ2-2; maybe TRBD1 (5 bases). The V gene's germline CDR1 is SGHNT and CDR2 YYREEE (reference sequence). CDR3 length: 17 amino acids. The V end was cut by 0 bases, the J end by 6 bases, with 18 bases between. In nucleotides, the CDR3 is TGTGCCAGCAGCTTGGAGGGGATAATAGTGGGGCCCGGGGAGCTGTTTTTT. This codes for CASSLEGIIVGPGELFF.

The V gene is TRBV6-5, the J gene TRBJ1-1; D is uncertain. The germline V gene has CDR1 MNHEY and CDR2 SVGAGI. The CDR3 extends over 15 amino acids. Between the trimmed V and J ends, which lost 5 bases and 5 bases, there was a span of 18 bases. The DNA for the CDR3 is TGTGCCAGCAGTAGAGAAGTTTGGAGAAGGACTGAAGCTTTCTTT. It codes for CASSREVWRRTEAFF.

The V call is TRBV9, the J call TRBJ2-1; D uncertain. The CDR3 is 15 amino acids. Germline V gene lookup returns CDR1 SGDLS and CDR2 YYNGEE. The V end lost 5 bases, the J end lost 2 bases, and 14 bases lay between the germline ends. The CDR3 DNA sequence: TGTGCCAGCAGTGTCAGAGAGGTCGCCTACAATGAGCAGTTCTTC. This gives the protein CASSVREVAYNEQFF.

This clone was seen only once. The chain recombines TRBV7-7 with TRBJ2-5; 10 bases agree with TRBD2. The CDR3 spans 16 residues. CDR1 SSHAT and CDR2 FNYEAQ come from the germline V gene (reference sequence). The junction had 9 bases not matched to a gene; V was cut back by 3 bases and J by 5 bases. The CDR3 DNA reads TGTGCCAGCAGCTTGGGCCTAGCGGGAGTTGGGGAGACCCAGTACTTC. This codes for CASSLGLAGVGETQYF. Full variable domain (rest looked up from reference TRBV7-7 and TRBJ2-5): GAGVSQSPRYKVTKRGQDVTLRCDPISSHATLYWYQQALGQGPEFLTYFNYEAQPDKSGLPSDRFSAERPEGSISTLTIQRTEQRDSAMYRCASSLGLAGVGETQYFGPGTRLLVL.

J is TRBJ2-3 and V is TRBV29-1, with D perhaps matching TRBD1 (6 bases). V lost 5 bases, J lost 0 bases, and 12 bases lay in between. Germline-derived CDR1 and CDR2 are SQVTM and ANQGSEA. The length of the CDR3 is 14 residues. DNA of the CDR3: TGCAGCGTTTGGAACAGGGACAGCACAGATACGCAGTATTTT. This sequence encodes CSVWNRDSTDTQYF.

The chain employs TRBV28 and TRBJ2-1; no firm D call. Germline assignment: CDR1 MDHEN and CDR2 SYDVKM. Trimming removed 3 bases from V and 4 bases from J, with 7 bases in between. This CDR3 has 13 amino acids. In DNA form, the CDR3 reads TGTGCCAGCAGTTTTACCAGTTACAATGAGCAGTTCTTC. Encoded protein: CASSFTSYNEQFF.

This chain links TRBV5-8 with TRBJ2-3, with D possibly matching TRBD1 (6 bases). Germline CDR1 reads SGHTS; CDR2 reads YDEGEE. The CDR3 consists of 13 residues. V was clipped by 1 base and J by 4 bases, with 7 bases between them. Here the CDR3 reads CASSLSGADTQYF. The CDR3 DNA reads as TGTGCCAGCAGCTTGTCAGGGGCAGATACGCAGTATTTT.

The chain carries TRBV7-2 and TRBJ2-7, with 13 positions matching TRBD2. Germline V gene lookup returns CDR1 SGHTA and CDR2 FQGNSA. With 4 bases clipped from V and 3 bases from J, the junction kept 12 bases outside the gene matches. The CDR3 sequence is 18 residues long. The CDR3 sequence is CASSSSRSTSGGYYEQYF. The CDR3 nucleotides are TGTGCCAGCAGCTCCTCCCGCTCGACTAGCGGGGGGTACTACGAGCAGTACTTC.

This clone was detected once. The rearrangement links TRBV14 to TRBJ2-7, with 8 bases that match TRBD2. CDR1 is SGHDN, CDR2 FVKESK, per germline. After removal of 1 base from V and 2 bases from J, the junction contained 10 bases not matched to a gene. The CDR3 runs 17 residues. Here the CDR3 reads CASSQVRGTSGTYEQYF. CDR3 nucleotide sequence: TGTGCCAGCAGCCAAGTACGGGGAACTAGCGGAACCTACGAGCAGTACTTC. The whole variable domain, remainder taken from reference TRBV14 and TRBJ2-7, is EAGVTQFPSHSVIEKGQTVTLRCDPISGHDNLYWYRRVMGKEIKFLLHFVKESKQDESGMPNNRFLAERTGGTYSTLKVQPAELEDSGVYFCASSQVRGTSGTYEQYFGPGTRLTVT.

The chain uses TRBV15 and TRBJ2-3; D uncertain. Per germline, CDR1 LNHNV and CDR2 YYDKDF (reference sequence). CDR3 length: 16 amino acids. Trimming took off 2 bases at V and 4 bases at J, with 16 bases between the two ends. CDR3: CATSRSPMGYSDTQYF. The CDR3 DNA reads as TGTGCCACCAGCAGATCCCCAATGGGCTACTCAGATACGCAGTATTTT. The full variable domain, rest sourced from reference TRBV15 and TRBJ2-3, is DAMVIQNPRYQVTQFGKPVTLSCSQTLNHNVMYWYQQKSSQAPKLLFHYYDKDFNNEADTPDNFQSRRPNTSFCFLDIRSPGLGDTAMYLCATSRSPMGYSDTQYFGPGTRLTVL.

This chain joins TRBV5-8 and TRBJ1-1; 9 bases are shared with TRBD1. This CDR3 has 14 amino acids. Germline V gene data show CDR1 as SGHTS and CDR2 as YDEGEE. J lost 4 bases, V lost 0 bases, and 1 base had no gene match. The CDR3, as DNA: TGTGCCAGCAGCTTGGACAGGGGGCTCACTGAAGCTTTCTTT. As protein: CASSLDRGLTEAFF.

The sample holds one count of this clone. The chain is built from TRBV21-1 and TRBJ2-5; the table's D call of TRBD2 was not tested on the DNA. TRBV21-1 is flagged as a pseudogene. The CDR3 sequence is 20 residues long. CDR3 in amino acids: CASSISPGLAGPSKWETQYF. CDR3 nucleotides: TGTGCCAGCAGCATCTCCCCGGGACTAGCGGGACCCTCTAAATGGGAGACCCAGTACTTC.

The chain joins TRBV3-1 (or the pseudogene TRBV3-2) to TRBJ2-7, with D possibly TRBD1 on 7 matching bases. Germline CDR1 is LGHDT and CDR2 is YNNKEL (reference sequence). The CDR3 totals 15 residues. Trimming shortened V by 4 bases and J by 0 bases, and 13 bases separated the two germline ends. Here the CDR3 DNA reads TGTGCCAGCAGCCGGGGGGACAGCCTCTCCTACGAGCAGTACTTC. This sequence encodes CASSRGDSLSYEQYF.

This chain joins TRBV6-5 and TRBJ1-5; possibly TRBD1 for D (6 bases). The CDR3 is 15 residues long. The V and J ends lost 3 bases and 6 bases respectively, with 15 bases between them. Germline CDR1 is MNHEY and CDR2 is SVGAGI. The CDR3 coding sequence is TGTGCCAGCAGTTATACGGGGGGGGCTCCTCAGCCCCAGCATTTT. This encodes CASSYTGGAPQPQHF.

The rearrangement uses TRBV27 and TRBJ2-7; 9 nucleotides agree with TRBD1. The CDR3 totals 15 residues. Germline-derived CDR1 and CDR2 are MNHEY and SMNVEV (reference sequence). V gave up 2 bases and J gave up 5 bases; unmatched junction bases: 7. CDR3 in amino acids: CASSLITGGRDEQYF. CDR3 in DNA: TGTGCCAGCAGTTTAATTACAGGGGGCAGGGACGAGCAGTACTTC.

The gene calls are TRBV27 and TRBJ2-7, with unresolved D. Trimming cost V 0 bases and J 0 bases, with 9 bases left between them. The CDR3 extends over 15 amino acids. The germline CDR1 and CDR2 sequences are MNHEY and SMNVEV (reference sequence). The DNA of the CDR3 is TGTGCCAGCAGTTTATCGTCCCCGAGCTCCTACGAGCAGTACTTC. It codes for CASSLSSPSSYEQYF.